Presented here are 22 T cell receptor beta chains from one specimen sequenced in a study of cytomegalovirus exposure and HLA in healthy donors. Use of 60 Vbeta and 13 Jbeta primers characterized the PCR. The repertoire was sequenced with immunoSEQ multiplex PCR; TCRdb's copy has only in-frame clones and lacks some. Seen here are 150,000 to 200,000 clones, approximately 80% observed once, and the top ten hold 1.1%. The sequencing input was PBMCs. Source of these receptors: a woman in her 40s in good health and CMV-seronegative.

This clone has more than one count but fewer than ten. CDR3 residues: CASSQDSYSNQPQHF. The CDR3 DNA reads as TGTGCCAGCAGTCAGGACAGTTATAGCAATCAGCCCCAGCATTTT. The genes are TRBV28 and TRBJ1-5, with D maybe TRBD1 (6 bases). V was shortened by 5 bases and J by 0 bases, with 11 bases between the two germline ends. The CDR3 extends over 15 amino acids. CDR1 is MDHEN and CDR2 is SYDVKM in the germline V gene.

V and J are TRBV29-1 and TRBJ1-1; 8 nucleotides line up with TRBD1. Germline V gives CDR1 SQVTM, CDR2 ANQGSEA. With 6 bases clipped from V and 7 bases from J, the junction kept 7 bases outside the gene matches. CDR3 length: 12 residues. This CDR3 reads CSVGDRIVEAFF. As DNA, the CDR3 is TGCAGCGTAGGGGACAGGATAGTTGAAGCTTTCTTT.

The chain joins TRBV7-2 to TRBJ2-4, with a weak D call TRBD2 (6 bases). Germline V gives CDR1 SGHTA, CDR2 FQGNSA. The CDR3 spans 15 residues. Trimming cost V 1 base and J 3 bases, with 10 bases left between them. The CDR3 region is CASSLVGSVKNIQYF. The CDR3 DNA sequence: TGTGCCAGCAGCTTAGTCGGGAGTGTCAAAAACATTCAGTACTTC.

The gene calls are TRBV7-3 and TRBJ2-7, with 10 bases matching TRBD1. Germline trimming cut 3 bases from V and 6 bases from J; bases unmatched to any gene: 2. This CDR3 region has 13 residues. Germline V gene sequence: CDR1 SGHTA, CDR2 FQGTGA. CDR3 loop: CASSLDRGSEQYV. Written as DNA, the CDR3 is TGTGCCAGCAGCTTGGACAGGGGGTCCGAGCAGTACGTC.

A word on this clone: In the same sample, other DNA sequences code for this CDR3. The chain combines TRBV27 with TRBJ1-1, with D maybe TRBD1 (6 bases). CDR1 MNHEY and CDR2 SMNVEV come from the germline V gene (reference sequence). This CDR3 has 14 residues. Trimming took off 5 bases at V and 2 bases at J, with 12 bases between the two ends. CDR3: CASSAQGENTEAFF. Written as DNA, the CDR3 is TGTGCCAGCAGTGCACAGGGCGAAAACACTGAAGCTTTCTTT.

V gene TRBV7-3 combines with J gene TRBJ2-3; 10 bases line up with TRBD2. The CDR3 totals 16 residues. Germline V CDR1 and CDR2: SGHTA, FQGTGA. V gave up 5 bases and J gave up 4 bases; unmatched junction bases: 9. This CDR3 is CASSISGRADSDTQYF. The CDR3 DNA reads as TGTGCCAGCAGCATAAGCGGGAGGGCCGATTCAGATACGCAGTATTTT.

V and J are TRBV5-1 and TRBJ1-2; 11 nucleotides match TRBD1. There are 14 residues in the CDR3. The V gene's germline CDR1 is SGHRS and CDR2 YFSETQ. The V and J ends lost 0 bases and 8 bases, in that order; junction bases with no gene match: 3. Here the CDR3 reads CASSLGTGGRGYTF. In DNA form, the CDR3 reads TGCGCCAGCAGCTTGGGGACAGGGGGCAGGGGCTACACCTTC.

The CDR3 coding sequence is TGTGCCAGCAGTTTACCTTCGACAGTTGAAGCTTTCTTT. Amino acid sequence: CASSLPSTVEAFF. V usage is TRBV28 and J usage is TRBJ1-1; maybe TRBD1 (5 bases). CDR1 is MDHEN, CDR2 SYDVKM, per germline. This CDR3 spans 13 amino acids. Trimming pared 2 bases from V and 7 bases from J, leaving 11 bases between.

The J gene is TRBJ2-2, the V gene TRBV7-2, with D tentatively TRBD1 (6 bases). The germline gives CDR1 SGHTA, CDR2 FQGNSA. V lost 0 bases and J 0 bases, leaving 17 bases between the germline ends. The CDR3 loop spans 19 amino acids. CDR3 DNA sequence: TGTGCCAGCAGCTTAGCGAGTCCCGGGACATTCGCGAACACCGGGGAGCTGTTTTTT. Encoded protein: CASSLASPGTFANTGELFF. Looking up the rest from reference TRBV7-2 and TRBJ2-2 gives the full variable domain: GAGVSQSPSNKVTEKGKDVELRCDPISGHTALYWYRQSLGQGLEFLIYFQGNSAPDKSGLPSDRFSAERTGGSVSTLTIQRTQQEDSAVYLCASSLASPGTFANTGELFFGEGSRLTVL.

CDR3 residues: CASSQDDRGAGELFF. The CDR3 DNA sequence: TGCGCCAGCAGCCAAGATGACAGGGGCGCCGGGGAGCTGTTTTTT. The genes are TRBV4-1 and TRBJ2-2; 8 bases fit TRBD1. CDR3 size: 15 residues. The germline gives CDR1 MGHRA, CDR2 YSYEKL. V gave up 0 bases and J gave up 6 bases; unmatched junction bases: 3.

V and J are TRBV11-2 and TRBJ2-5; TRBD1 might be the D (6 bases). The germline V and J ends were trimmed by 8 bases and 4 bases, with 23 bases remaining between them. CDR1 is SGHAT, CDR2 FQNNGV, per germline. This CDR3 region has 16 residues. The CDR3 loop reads CASQGRGRRSGETQYF. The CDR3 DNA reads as TGTGCCAGCCAAGGCAGGGGTAGGCGCTCGGGAGAGACCCAGTACTTC.

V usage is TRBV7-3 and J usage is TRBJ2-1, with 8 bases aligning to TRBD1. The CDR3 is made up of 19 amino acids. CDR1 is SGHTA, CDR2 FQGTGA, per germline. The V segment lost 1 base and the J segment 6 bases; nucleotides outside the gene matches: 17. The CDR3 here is CASSLSGRAGGEFGNEQFF. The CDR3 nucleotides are TGTGCCAGCAGCTTAAGTGGCCGGGCAGGGGGCGAATTCGGCAATGAGCAGTTCTTC.

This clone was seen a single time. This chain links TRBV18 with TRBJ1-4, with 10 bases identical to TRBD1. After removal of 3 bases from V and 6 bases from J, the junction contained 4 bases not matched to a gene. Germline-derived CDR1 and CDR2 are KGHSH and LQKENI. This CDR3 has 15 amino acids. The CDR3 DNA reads TGTGCCAGCTCACCCCGGGACAGGGGAGATGAAAAACTGTTTTTT. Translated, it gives CASSPRDRGDEKLFF.

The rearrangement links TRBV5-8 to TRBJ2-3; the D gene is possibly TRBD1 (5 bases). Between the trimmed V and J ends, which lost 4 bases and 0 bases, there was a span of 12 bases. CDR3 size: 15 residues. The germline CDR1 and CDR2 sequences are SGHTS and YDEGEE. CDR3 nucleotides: TGTGCCAGCAGCCCTTTACAGGCCAGCACAGATACGCAGTATTTT. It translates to CASSPLQASTDTQYF.

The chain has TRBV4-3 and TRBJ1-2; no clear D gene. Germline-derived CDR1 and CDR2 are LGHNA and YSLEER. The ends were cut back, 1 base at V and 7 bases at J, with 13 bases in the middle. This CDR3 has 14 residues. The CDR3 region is CASSQVGPEGGYTF. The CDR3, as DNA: TGCGCCAGCAGCCAAGTAGGTCCTGAGGGTGGCTACACCTTC.

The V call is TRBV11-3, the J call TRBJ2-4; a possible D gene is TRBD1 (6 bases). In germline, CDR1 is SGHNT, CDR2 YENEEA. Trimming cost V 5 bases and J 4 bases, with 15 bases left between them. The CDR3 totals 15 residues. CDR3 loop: CASSDRRRGKNIQYF. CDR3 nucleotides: TGTGCCAGCAGCGACAGGCGGCGAGGTAAAAACATTCAGTACTTC. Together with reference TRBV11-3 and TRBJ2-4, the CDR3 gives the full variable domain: EAGVVQSPRYKIIEKKQPVAFWCNPISGHNTLYWYLQNLGQGPELLIRYENEEAVDDSQLPKDRFSAERLKGVDSTLKIQPAELGDSAVYLCASSDRRRGKNIQYFGAGTRLSVL.

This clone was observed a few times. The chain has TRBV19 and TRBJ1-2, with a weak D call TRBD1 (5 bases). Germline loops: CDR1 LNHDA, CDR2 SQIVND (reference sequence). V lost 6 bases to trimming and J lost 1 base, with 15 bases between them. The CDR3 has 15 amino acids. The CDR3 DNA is TGTGCCAGTAGCCCCCTCGACAGCTATAACTATGGCTACACCTTC. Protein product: CASSPLDSYNYGYTF.

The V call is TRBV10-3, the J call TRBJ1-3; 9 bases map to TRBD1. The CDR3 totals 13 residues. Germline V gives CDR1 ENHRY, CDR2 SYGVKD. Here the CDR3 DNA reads TGTGGGGGACAGGGTTCAGCTGGAAACACCATATATTTT. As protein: CGGQGSAGNTIYF.

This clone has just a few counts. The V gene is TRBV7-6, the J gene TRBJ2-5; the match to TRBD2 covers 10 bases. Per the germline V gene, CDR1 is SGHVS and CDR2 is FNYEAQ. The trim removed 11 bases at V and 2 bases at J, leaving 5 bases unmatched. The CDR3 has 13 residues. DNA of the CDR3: TGTGCCTCACTAGCGGGAAGACAAGAGACCCAGTACTTC. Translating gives CASLAGRQETQYF. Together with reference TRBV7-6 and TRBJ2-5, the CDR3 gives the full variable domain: GAGVSQSPRYKVTKRGQDVALRCDPISGHVSLYWYRQALGQGPEFLTYFNYEAQQDKSGLPNDRFSAERPEGSISTLTIQRTEQRDSAMYRCASLAGRQETQYFGPGTRLLVL.

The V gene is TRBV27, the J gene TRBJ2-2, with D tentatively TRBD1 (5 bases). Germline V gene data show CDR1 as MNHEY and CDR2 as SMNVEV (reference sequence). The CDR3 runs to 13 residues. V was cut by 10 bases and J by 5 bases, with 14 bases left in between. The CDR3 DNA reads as TGTGCCATTGGACATCACTGGACCGGGGAGCTGTTTTTT. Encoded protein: CAIGHHWTGELFF.

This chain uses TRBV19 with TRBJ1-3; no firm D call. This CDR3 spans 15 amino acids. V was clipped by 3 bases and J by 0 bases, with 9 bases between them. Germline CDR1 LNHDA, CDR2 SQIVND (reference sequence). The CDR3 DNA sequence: TGTGCCAGTAGTATCCAGCGCCGCTCTGGAAACACCATATATTTT. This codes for CASSIQRRSGNTIYF.

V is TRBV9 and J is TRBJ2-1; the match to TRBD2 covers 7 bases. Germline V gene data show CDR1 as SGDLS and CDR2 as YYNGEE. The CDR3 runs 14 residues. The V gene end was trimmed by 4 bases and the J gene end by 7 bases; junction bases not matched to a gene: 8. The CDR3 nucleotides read TGTGCCAGCAGCTCAAGCGGGGAGTGGAATGAGCAGTTCTTC. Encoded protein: CASSSSGEWNEQFF.